Presented here are 4 T cell receptor beta chains from one specimen sequenced in a study of follicular helper T cells after annual influenza vaccination. Assay: immunoSEQ multiplex PCR; the TCRdb copy retains only in-frame clones and omits some. The sample holds some 13,000 clones, approximately 80% seen once. The time point here: 2015-2016 season, pre-vaccination. The material sequenced was CXCR5- memory CD4+ T cells sorted from blood, taken on the day of influenza vaccination. The source is an adult who received the influenza vaccine.

CDR3 residues: CASSSDGGGGYTF. The CDR3 DNA is TGTGCCAGCAGTTCAGACGGGGGGGGTGGCTACACCTTC. This rearrangement joins TRBV6-6 to TRBJ1-2, with D possibly matching TRBD1 (5 bases). In germline, CDR1 is MNHNY, CDR2 SVGAGI (reference sequence). CDR3 length equals 13 residues. The ends were cut back, 4 bases at V and 7 bases at J, with 13 bases in the middle.

The rearrangement joins TRBV18 to TRBJ2-7; the match to TRBD1 covers 8 bases. V shed 6 bases and J 7 bases; nucleotides not matched to a gene: 14. Per germline, CDR1 KGHSH and CDR2 LQKENI. This CDR3 comprises 15 residues. The CDR3 DNA is TGTGCCAGCTCGAGCGTTGGACAGGGTTTGATGGAGCAGTACTTC. It is translated as CASSSVGQGLMEQYF.

The genes are TRBV29-1 and TRBJ1-1; a possible D gene is TRBD1 (6 bases). Per germline, CDR1 SQVTM and CDR2 ANQGSEA. This CDR3 comprises 13 residues. Trimming removed 7 bases at V and 10 bases at J, with 22 bases between. The CDR3 protein is CSAAGQGFPSAFF. The DNA of the CDR3 is TGCAGCGCCGCCGGGCAGGGGTTCCCTTCAGCTTTCTTT. Supplemented by reference TRBV29-1 and TRBJ1-1, the full variable domain reads SAVISQKPSRDICQRGTSLTIQCQVDSQVTMMFWYRQQPGQSLTLIATANQGSEATYESGFVIDKFPISRPNLTFSTLTVSNMSPEDSSIYLCSAAGQGFPSAFFGQGTRLTVV.

The J gene is TRBJ1-2, the V gene TRBV20-1; D remains unclear. V was cut by 0 bases and J by 6 bases, with 5 bases left in between. This CDR3 has 11 residues. Looked up from germline, CDR1 is DFQATT and CDR2 is SNEGSKA (reference sequence). As DNA, the CDR3 is TGCAGTGCTAGAGATCGGAATGGCTACACCTTC. Amino acids: CSARDRNGYTF.